This record covers a single T cell receptor beta chain. The data originate from a study of blood T cell repertoires in COVID-19. Background on the study: Samples representing acute and convalescent COVID-19 were sourced from the United States, Italy and Spain. The analysed material was cDNA or gDNA that came from T cells, B-cell-depleted T cells, or PBMCs.

This CDR3 region has 18 residues. J lost 5 bases, V lost 0 bases, and 15 bases had no gene match. The germline V gene encodes CDR1 LGHNA and CDR2 YNFKEQ. A Seattle source enrolled patients during active infection and followed them longitudinally. Original data processing: Cell counts per sample came from amplifying reference gene primers. Profiled with immunoSEQ multiplex PCR; TCRdb holds only in-frame clones, not every one. From that table come the V and J calls and clone size; the DNA was used to work out D and trimming. The repertoire holds 300,000 to 400,000 clones, roughly 86% seen once, with around 10% in the top ten.

The sequence derives from a man aged 30-40 years with COVID-19, enrolled during active disease. Input material: peripheral blood. This chain joins TRBV4-2 and TRBJ1-1; 7 bases fit TRBD1. The CDR3 coding sequence is TGTGCCAGCAGCCAAGATTTACTTATCACGGCAGGGGGAACTGAAGCTTTCTTT. This encodes CASSQDLLITAGGTEAFF.